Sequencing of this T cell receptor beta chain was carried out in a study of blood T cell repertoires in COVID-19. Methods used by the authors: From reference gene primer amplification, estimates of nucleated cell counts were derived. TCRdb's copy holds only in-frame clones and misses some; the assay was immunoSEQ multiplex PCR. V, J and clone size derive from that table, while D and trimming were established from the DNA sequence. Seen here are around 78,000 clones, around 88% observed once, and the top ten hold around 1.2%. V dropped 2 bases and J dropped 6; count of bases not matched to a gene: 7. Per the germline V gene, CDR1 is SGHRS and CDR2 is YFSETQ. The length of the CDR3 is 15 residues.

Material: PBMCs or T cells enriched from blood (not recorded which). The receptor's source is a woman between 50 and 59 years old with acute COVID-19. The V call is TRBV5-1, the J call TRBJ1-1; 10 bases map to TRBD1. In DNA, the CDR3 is TGCGCCAGCAGCTTCTCCGGGACAGGGGTAGCTGAAGCTTTCTTT. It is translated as CASSFSGTGVAEAFF.